This TCR beta chain comes out of a study of T cell responses to AZD1222 COVID-19 vaccine. Germline V gene lookup returns CDR1 SGHDN and CDR2 FVKESK. This CDR3 has 14 amino acids. Trimming removed 7 bases at V and 3 bases at J, with 15 bases between. The data were produced by immunoSEQ multiplex PCR, yet TCRdb's version contains in-frame clones alone and is incomplete. The sample lists some 90,000 clones; approximately 91% were seen once. This chain links TRBV14 with TRBJ1-2, with a tentative D call TRBD1 (6 bases). This TCR came from an adult in good health. This sample comprised peripheral blood, obtained on day 0 of AZD1222 vaccination. CDR3 sequence: CASKRGVNDYGYTF. The CDR3 DNA reads as TGTGCCAGCAAGAGGGGGGTGAATGACTATGGCTACACCTTC.